Described below is a single T cell receptor beta chain sequence and its context. Antigen: not known. With V trimmed by 3 bases and J by 5 bases, 9 bases remained unmatched. CDR3 length: 15 amino acids. Germline V gives CDR1 SGDLS, CDR2 YYNGEE. Donors showed nominal health when sampled, although they likely had unrecorded immune exposures. This specimen comes from a study of cytomegalovirus exposure and HLA in healthy donors. With 60 Vbeta and 13 Jbeta primers, the PCR was carried out. Original analysis: Among the unique TCR beta chains that a later analysis counted, 70 million to 85 million in all, 10 million to 13 million were shared. Assay: immunoSEQ multiplex PCR; the TCRdb copy retains only in-frame clones and omits some. V and J calls and clone size are given by that table; D and trimming were obtained from the DNA. The sample includes 150,000 to 200,000 clones, around 76% of them seen just once.

Findings and caveats of the study: Rarity marked most TCR sequences, yet some public TCRs occurred in many donors. A later analysis revealed that TCR association rates differed between HLA loci, peaking at DRB1 and bottoming out at HLA-C.

The rearrangement uses TRBV9 and TRBJ2-5, with 8 bases fitting TRBD1. Sequencing input: PBMCs. The receptor was derived from a man aged 35-49 years in good health and CMV-seropositive. The CDR3 sequence is CASSEGSGGRETQYF. CDR3 in DNA: TGTGCCAGCAGCGAGGGATCAGGGGGCAGGGAGACCCAGTACTTC.